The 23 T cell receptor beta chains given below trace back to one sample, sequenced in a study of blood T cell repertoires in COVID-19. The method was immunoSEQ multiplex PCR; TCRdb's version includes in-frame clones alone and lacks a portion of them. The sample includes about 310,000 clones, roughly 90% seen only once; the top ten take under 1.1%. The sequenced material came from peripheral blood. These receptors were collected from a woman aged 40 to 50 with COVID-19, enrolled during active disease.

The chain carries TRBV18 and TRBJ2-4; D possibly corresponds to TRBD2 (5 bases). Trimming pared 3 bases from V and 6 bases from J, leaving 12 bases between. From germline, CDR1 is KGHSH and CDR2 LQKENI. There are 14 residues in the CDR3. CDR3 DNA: TGTGCCAGCTCACCCGACCGGGATATAAACATTCAGTACTTC. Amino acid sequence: CASSPDRDINIQYF.

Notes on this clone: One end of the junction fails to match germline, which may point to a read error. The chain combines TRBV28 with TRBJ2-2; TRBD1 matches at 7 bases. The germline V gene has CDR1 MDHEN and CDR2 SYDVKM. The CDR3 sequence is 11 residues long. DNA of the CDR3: TGTGCCAGCAGTTTGGGGGACAGTACCATTTTT. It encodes CASSLGDSTIF.

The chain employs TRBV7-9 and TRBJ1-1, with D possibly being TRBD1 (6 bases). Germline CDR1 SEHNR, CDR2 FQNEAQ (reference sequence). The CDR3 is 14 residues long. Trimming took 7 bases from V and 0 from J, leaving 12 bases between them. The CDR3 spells CASTTGQMNTEAFF. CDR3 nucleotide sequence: TGTGCCAGCACGACAGGACAGATGAACACTGAAGCTTTCTTT.

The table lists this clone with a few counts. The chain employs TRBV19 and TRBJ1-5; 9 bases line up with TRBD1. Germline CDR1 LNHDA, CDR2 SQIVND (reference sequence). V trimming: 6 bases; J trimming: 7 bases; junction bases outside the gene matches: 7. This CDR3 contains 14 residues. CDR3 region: CASRGQGNNQPQHF. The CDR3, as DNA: TGTGCCAGTAGGGGACAGGGCAATAACCAGCCCCAGCATTTT.

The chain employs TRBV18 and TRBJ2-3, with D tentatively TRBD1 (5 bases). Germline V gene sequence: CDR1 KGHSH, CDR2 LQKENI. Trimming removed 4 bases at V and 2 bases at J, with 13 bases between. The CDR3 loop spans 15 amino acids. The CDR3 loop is CASSLTSRVTDTQYF. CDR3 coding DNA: TGTGCCAGCTCACTCACAAGCAGGGTCACAGATACGCAGTATTTT.

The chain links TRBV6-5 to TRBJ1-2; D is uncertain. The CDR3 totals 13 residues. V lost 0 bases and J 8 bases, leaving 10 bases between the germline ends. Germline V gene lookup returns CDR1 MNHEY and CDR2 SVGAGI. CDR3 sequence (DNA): TGTGCCAGCAGTTACTCGGGAGGCGCCGGCTACACCTTC. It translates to CASSYSGGAGYTF.

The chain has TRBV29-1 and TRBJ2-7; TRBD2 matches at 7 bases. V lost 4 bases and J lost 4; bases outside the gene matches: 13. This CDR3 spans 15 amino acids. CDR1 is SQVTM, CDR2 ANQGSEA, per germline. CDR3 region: CSVGYGAGATYEQYF. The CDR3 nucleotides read TGCAGCGTTGGATACGGGGCGGGAGCCACTTACGAGCAGTACTTC.

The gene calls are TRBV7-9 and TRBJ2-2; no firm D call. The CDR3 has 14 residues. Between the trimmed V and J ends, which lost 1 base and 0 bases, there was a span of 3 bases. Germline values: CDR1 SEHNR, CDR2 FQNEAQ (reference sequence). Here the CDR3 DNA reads TGTGCCAGCAGCTTAGAGCCGAACACCGGGGAGCTGTTTTTT. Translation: CASSLEPNTGELFF.

CDR3 DNA sequence: TGTGCCAGCAGCTTCGGCAGGGCTCTCGGGGAGCAGTTCTTC. Its translation is CASSFGRALGEQFF. V is TRBV7-3 and J is TRBJ2-1; possibly TRBD1 for D (5 bases). Trimming took 3 bases from V and 10 from J, leaving 16 bases between them. Germline CDR1 reads SGHTA; CDR2 reads FQGTGA. This CDR3 spans 14 amino acids.

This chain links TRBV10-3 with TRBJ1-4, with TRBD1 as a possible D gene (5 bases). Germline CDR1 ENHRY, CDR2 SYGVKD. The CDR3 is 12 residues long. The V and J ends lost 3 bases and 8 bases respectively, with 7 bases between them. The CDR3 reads CAISDYREKLFF. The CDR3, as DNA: TGTGCCATCAGTGATTACAGGGAAAAACTGTTTTTT.

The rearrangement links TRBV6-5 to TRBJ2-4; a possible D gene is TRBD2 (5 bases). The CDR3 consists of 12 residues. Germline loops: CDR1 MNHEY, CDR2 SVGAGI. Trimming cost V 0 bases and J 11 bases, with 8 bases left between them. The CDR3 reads CASSYSDGVQYF. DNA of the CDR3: TGTGCCAGCAGTTACTCCGACGGGGTTCAGTACTTC.

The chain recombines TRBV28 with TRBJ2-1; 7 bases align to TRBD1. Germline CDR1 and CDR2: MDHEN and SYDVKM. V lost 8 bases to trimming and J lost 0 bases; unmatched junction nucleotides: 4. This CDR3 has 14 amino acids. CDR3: CASWDRSSYNEQFF. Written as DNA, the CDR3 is TGTGCCAGCTGGGACAGAAGCTCCTACAATGAGCAGTTCTTC.

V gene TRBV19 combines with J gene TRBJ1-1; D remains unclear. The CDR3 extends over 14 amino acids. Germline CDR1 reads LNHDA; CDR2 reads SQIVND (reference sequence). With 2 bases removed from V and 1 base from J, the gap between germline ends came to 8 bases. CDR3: CASSIYSQNTEAFF. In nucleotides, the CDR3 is TGTGCCAGTAGTATATACAGCCAGAACACTGAAGCTTTCTTT.

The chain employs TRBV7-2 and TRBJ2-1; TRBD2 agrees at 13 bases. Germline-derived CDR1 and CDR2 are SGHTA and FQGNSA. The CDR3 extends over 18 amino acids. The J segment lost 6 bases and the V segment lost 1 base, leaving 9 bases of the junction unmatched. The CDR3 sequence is CASSLVPTSGGGSNEQFF. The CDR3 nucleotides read TGTGCCAGCAGCTTAGTCCCCACTAGCGGGGGGGGGAGCAATGAGCAGTTCTTC. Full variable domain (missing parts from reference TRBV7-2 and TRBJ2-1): GAGVSQSPSNKVTEKGKDVELRCDPISGHTALYWYRQSLGQGLEFLIYFQGNSAPDKSGLPSDRFSAERTGGSVSTLTIQRTQQEDSAVYLCASSLVPTSGGGSNEQFFGPGTRLTVL.

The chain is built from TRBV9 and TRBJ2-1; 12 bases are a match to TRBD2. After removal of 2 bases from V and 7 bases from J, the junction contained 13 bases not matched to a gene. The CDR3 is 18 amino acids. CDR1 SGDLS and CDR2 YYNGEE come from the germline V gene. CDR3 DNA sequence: TGTGCCAGCAGCGTGAGCCCGCGGCTAGCGGGAGGGGAGAATGAGCAGTTCTTC. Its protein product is CASSVSPRLAGGENEQFF.

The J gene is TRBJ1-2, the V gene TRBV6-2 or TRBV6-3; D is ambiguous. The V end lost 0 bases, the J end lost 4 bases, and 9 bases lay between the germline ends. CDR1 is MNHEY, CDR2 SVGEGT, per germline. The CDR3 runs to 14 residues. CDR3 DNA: TGTGCCAGCAGTTACTCGGCGGGTTTCTATGGCTACACCTTC. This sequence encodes CASSYSAGFYGYTF.

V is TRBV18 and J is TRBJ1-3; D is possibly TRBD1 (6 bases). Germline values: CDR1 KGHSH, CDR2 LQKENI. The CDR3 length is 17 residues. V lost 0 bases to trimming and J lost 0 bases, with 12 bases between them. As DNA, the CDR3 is TGTGCCAGCTCACCACCGGTCAGGGGAAGCTCTGGAAACACCATATATTTT. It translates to CASSPPVRGSSGNTIYF.

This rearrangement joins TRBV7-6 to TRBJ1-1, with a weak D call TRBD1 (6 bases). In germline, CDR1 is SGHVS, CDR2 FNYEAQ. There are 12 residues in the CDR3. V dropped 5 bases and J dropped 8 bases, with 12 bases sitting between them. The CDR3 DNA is TGTGCCAGCAGCCCGGACAGTACAGAAGCTTTCTTT. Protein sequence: CASSPDSTEAFF.

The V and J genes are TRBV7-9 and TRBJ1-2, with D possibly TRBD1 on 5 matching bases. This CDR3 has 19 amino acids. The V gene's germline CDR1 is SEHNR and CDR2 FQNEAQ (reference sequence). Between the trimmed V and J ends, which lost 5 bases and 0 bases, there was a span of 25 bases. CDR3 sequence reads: CASSPPLRTSRTTNYGYTF. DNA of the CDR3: TGTGCCAGCAGCCCGCCCCTTCGGACAAGCCGAACAACTAACTATGGCTACACCTTC.

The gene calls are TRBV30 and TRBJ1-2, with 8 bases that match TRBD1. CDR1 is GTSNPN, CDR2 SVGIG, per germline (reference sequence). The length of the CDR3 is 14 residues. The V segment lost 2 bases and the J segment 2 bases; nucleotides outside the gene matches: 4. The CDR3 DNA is TGTGCCTGGAGTCAGGGACAGGCAAACTATGGCTACACCTTC. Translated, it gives CAWSQGQANYGYTF.

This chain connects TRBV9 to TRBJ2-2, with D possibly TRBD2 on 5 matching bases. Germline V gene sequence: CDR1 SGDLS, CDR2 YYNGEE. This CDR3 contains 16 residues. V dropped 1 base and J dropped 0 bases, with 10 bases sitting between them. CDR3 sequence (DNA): TGTGCCAGCAGCGTACGAGCGGCCCCGAACACCGGGGAGCTGTTTTTT. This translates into CASSVRAAPNTGELFF.

CDR3 sequence: CASSPLGGRNQPQHF. DNA of the CDR3: TGTGCCAGCAGTCCGCTAGGGGGCAGGAATCAGCCCCAGCATTTT. This rearrangement joins TRBV27 to TRBJ1-5; TRBD1 agrees at 7 bases. Per germline, CDR1 MNHEY and CDR2 SMNVEV (reference sequence). The CDR3 has 15 amino acids. V trimming: 5 bases; J trimming: 4 bases; junction bases outside the gene matches: 8.

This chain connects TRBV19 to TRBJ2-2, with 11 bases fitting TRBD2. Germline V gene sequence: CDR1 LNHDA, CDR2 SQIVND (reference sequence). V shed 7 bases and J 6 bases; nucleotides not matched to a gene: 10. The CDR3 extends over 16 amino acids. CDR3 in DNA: TGTGCCAGTACCCCCCCCGGGACTAGCGGTGCCGGGGAGCTGTTTTTT. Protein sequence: CASTPPGTSGAGELFF.